This passage covers 25 T cell receptor beta chains from one sample sequenced in a study of CD8 T cells in ankylosing spondylitis. TCRdb re-analysed the 5' RACE reads in MiXCR, keeping a single row per CDR3 protein. The sample includes roughly 200,000 distinct CDR3 sequences, roughly 26% of them seen just once. The sequencing sample was made of blood, either unsorted or a sorted T cell fraction (not recorded which). All receptors come from a male donor with ankylosing spondylitis or in good health (not recorded which).

In this sample, this clonotype turned up a few times. A much larger clone lies one base from this, so it may be a read error. This chain connects TRBV5-5 to TRBJ2-7, with 9 bases identical to TRBD2. V was clipped by 0 bases and J by 0 bases; unmatched bases: 1. Germline-derived CDR1 and CDR2 are SGHKS and YYEKEE (reference sequence). This CDR3 has 15 amino acids. The CDR3 region is CASSLGLAVSYEQYF. The CDR3 DNA is TGTGCCAGCAGCTTGGGACTAGCGGTCTCCTACGAGCAGTACTTC.

This clonotype was observed at least ten times. The chain carries TRBV7-2 and TRBJ2-1; D may be TRBD1 or TRBD2 (5 bases each). Deletions cut 3 bases from V and 9 bases from J, with 12 bases between. The germline gives CDR1 SGHTA, CDR2 FQGNSA. This CDR3 has 13 residues. This CDR3 is CASSFEGIGEQFF. CDR3 in DNA: TGTGCCAGCAGCTTTGAGGGGATTGGTGAGCAGTTCTTC.

This clonotype was seen more than once but under ten times. This rearrangement joins TRBV12-3 or TRBV12-4 to TRBJ2-6; possibly TRBD2 for D (6 bases). Trimming cost V 3 bases and J 0 bases, with 6 bases left between them. The CDR3 extends over 15 amino acids. The CDR3, as DNA: TGTGCCAGCAGTTTCGGGGGCTCTGGGGCCAACGTCCTGACTTTC. Its protein is CASSFGGSGANVLTF.

The V call is TRBV24-1, the J call TRBJ2-1; no reliable D call. Between the trimmed V and J ends, which lost 1 base and 8 bases, there was a span of 14 bases. CDR1 and CDR2 from the germline V gene are KGHDR and SFDVKD. CDR3 length: 15 residues. In DNA form, the CDR3 reads TGTGCCACCAGTGATTTCCGGCTGAAAAGGGATGAGCAGTTCTTC. The encoded protein is CATSDFRLKRDEQFF.

This clonotype was detected many times. The V and J genes are TRBV27 and TRBJ1-1; tentatively, D is TRBD1 (5 bases). The V gene's germline CDR1 is MNHEY and CDR2 SMNVEV (reference sequence). Trimming removed 5 bases from V and 3 bases from J, with 13 bases in between. The CDR3 has 14 residues. CDR3 loop: CASSVRVGDTEAFF. The CDR3 coding sequence is TGTGCCAGCAGTGTAAGAGTAGGGGACACTGAAGCTTTCTTT.

V is TRBV5-1 and J is TRBJ1-1; unclear D gene. This CDR3 comprises 14 residues. The V end lost 1 base, the J end lost 1 base, and 8 bases lay between the germline ends. The germline gives CDR1 SGHRS, CDR2 YFSETQ. CDR3 sequence: CASSLRVTNTEAFF. CDR3 in DNA: TGCGCCAGCAGCTTGAGGGTGACGAACACTGAAGCTTTCTTT.

The V call is TRBV11-1, the J call TRBJ2-7; 10 bases align to TRBD2. The length of the CDR3 is 15 residues. The ends lost 5 bases at V and 5 bases at J; junction bases unmatched: 9. Germline V gives CDR1 SGHAT, CDR2 FQDESV (reference sequence). In nucleotides, the CDR3 is TGTGCCAGCAGCAGTTGGGCTAGCGGGAGAAACGAGCAGTACTTC. Its translation: CASSSWASGRNEQYF.

This clonotype was seen repeatedly, ten times or more. The chain recombines TRBV14 with TRBJ2-3; D is possibly TRBD2 (7 bases). Trimming removed 1 base at V and 7 bases at J, with 15 bases between. There are 15 residues in the CDR3. Germline CDR1 and CDR2: SGHDN and FVKESK. CDR3 loop: CASSQASGGTYTQYF. The CDR3 nucleotides are TGTGCCAGCAGCCAAGCCTCGGGGGGCACGTATACGCAGTATTTT.

The sample holds many counts of this clonotype. The V and J genes are TRBV4-1 and TRBJ2-5; D call uncertain. The CDR3 length is 13 residues. The germline CDR1 and CDR2 sequences are MGHRA and YSYEKL. Trimming took off 3 bases at V and 5 bases at J, with 10 bases between the two ends. This CDR3 is CASSQLRRETQYF. The CDR3 nucleotides are TGCGCCAGCAGCCAGCTTCGTAGGGAGACCCAGTACTTC.

This chain joins TRBV12-3 or TRBV12-4 and TRBJ1-6, with a possible D match to TRBD1 (6 bases). V lost 7 bases and J 5 bases, leaving 15 bases between the germline ends. CDR3 length equals 15 residues. The CDR3 loop is CASMGGLGNNSPLHF. The CDR3 region has the DNA TGTGCCAGCATGGGGGGGCTGGGAAATAATTCACCCCTCCACTTT.

This clonotype was picked up many times. This chain uses TRBV4-2 with TRBJ2-2; D might be TRBD1 (5 bases). The CDR3 is made up of 16 amino acids. Germline V gene sequence: CDR1 LGHNA, CDR2 YNFKEQ. Trimming left V 0 bases short and J 2 bases short, with 10 bases between. In DNA form, the CDR3 reads TGTGCCAGCAGCCAAGAAGGACACAGAAACACCGGGGAGCTGTTTTTT. Encoded protein: CASSQEGHRNTGELFF.

This clonotype was seen just once. The V and J genes are TRBV7-2 and TRBJ2-2; perhaps TRBD1 as D (5 bases). The CDR3 sequence is 13 residues long. Germline CDR1 is SGHTA and CDR2 is FQGNSA. Trimming took off 3 bases at V and 5 bases at J, with 7 bases between the two ends. The CDR3 sequence: CASSFDSTGELFF. CDR3 nucleotide sequence: TGTGCCAGCAGCTTCGACAGTACCGGGGAGCTGTTTTTT. Complete variable domain (other parts from reference TRBV7-2 and TRBJ2-2): GAGVSQSPSNKVTEKGKDVELRCDPISGHTALYWYRQSLGQGLEFLIYFQGNSAPDKSGLPSDRFSAERTGGSVSTLTIQRTQQEDSAVYLCASSFDSTGELFFGEGSRLTVL.

This clonotype was seen at least ten times. J is TRBJ2-2 and V is TRBV7-8, with 7 bases lining up with TRBD2. The V segment lost 2 bases and the J segment 7 bases; nucleotides outside the gene matches: 13. The germline V gene encodes CDR1 SGHVS and CDR2 FQNEAQ. This CDR3 has 17 residues. The DNA for the CDR3 is TGTGCCAGCAGCTTAAGGGCCGGGACTAACGGGGTCGGGGAGCTGTTTTTT. Its translation: CASSLRAGTNGVGELFF.

This clonotype was recorded many times. The rearrangement uses TRBV5-1 and TRBJ2-1, with 16 bases lining up with TRBD2. Looked up from germline, CDR1 is SGHRS and CDR2 is YFSETQ. The CDR3 is made up of 19 amino acids. Trimming removed 3 bases from V and 1 base from J; junction bases left unmatched: 7. The CDR3 loop is CASSSTGTSGRGSYNEQFF. Written as DNA, the CDR3 is TGCGCCAGCAGCTCTACCGGGACTAGCGGGAGGGGATCCTACAATGAGCAGTTCTTC.

The V call is TRBV5-1, the J call TRBJ2-3; 7 bases map to TRBD1. The V and J ends lost 4 bases and 0 bases, in that order; junction bases with no gene match: 11. CDR3 length equals 17 residues. The germline CDR1 and CDR2 sequences are SGHRS and YFSETQ. The CDR3 here is CASSTGLRQGSTDTQYF. CDR3 bases: TGCGCCAGCAGCACTGGCCTCCGACAGGGAAGCACAGATACGCAGTATTTT.

This chain connects TRBV5-1 to TRBJ1-2, with D tentatively TRBD1 (6 bases). Trimming left V 3 bases short and J 3 bases short, with 12 bases between. The CDR3 is 14 residues long. Germline CDR1 SGHRS, CDR2 YFSETQ. For the CDR3, the DNA is TGCGCCAGCAGCTCGAGCGGACAGTACTATGGCTACACCTTC. It translates to CASSSSGQYYGYTF.

This clonotype came up many times. The genes are TRBV3-1 and TRBJ2-3, with 7 bases that match TRBD1. The V segment lost 1 base and the J segment 7 bases; nucleotides outside the gene matches: 8. Germline values: CDR1 LGHDT, CDR2 YNNKEL (reference sequence). The CDR3 has 15 amino acids. CDR3 bases: TGTGCCAGCAGCCAAGCGTTAGGGGGCCCAAATACGCAGTATTTT. Encoded protein: CASSQALGGPNTQYF.

The rearrangement joins TRBV2 to TRBJ2-7, with D possibly matching TRBD1 (5 bases). V gave up 6 bases and J gave up 3 bases, with 9 bases separating them. CDR1 is SNHLY and CDR2 is FYNNEI in the germline V gene. This CDR3 region has 12 residues. CDR3 in DNA: TGTGCCAGCAGACCGACAGTCTACGAGCAGTACTTC. Translation gives CASRPTVYEQYF. Full variable domain (rest looked up from reference TRBV2 and TRBJ2-7): EPEVTQTPSHQVTQMGQEVILRCVPISNHLYFYWYRQILGQKVEFLVSFYNNEISEKSEIFDDQFSVERPDGSNFTLKIRSTKLEDSAMYFCASRPTVYEQYFGPGTRLTVT.

This clonotype was observed at least ten times. The rearrangement joins TRBV7-3 to TRBJ2-7; no clear D gene. The germline CDR1 and CDR2 sequences are SGHTA and FQGTGA. Trimming stripped 8 bases from V and 3 bases from J, with 14 bases between. The CDR3 length is 13 residues. The CDR3 DNA follows: TGTGCCAGCCTAGGAACAGATCTCTACGAGCAGTACTTC. It encodes CASLGTDLYEQYF.

For the CDR3, the DNA is TGTGCCTGGAGTGTAATGTCTAGCAGAAACAATGAGCAGTTCTTC. Translation gives CAWSVMSSRNNEQFF. The J gene is TRBJ2-1, the V gene TRBV30, with TRBD2 as a possible D gene (5 bases). Germline V gene lookup returns CDR1 GTSNPN and CDR2 SVGIG (reference sequence). The CDR3 contains 15 residues. The V end was cut by 0 bases, the J end by 5 bases, with 14 bases between.

This rearrangement joins TRBV20-1 to TRBJ2-3; TRBD2 agrees at 13 bases. CDR3 length: 16 amino acids. In germline, CDR1 is DFQATT, CDR2 SNEGSKA (reference sequence). J gave up 6 bases and V 6 bases, and 12 bases lay outside the gene matches. For the CDR3, the DNA is TGCAGTGCCTTTAGGACTAGCGGGAGAACTCGTGATACGCAGTATTTT. Its translation is CSAFRTSGRTRDTQYF.

The sample holds a few counts of this clonotype. The rearrangement joins TRBV29-1 to TRBJ2-5, with a possible D match to TRBD1 (6 bases). The CDR3 consists of 9 residues. The germline gives CDR1 SQVTM, CDR2 ANQGSEA. For the CDR3, the DNA is TGCAGGAGGGGGGAGACCCAGTACTTC. This encodes CRRGETQYF.

The genes are TRBV7-2 and TRBJ2-2; 14 bases map to TRBD2. Germline V CDR1 and CDR2: SGHTA, FQGNSA. Trimming removed 5 bases from V and 7 bases from J; junction bases left unmatched: 6. This CDR3 has 16 amino acids. The CDR3 spells CASSPTSGRADGELFF. The CDR3 DNA is TGTGCCAGCAGCCCGACTAGCGGGAGGGCCGACGGGGAGCTGTTTTTT.

This clonotype was observed many times. The chain is built from TRBV10-2 and TRBJ2-2; D is uncertain. The V and J ends lost 4 bases and 5 bases respectively, with 11 bases between them. Per the germline V gene, CDR1 is WSHSY and CDR2 is SAAADI. The CDR3 length is 14 residues. The DNA of the CDR3 is TGCGCCAGCAGTGGGCTAAGCCCTACCGGGGAGCTGTTTTTT. This codes for CASSGLSPTGELFF.

This clonotype was observed many times. This CDR3 is CAISSAGRRDTQYF. Here the CDR3 DNA reads TGTGCCATCAGTTCCGCGGGCAGGCGGGATACGCAGTATTTT. The chain links TRBV10-3 to TRBJ2-3, with D perhaps TRBD2 (5 bases). The CDR3 extends over 14 amino acids. Germline values: CDR1 ENHRY, CDR2 SYGVKD. V was pared by 5 bases and J by 6 bases, with 15 bases between.